These 13 T cell receptor beta chains were all obtained from the same sample, sequenced in a study of cytomegalovirus exposure and HLA in healthy donors. Both 60 Vbeta primers and 13 Jbeta primers went into the PCR. Libraries were prepared by immunoSEQ multiplex PCR; TCRdb keeps only in-frame clonotypes and omits some of them. The top ten hold about 3.5% of the sample, which has approximately 93,000 clones, under 85% seen once. The sample was PBMCs. These receptors all stem from a woman aged 40 to 50 in good health and CMV-seronegative.

This chain uses TRBV7-2 with TRBJ2-7; D may be TRBD2 (6 bases). CDR1 is SGHTA and CDR2 is FQGNSA in the germline V gene. V lost 1 base and J lost 6, with 19 bases in between. This CDR3 spans 16 amino acids. The CDR3 loop is CASSLGGAGGAGEQYF. For the CDR3, the DNA is TGTGCCAGCAGCTTAGGAGGGGCCGGAGGGGCGGGCGAGCAGTACTTC.

The CDR3 DNA is TGTGCCAGCAGTTTCCGCGGGACCCAGTACTTC. The encoded protein is CASSFRGTQYF. The J gene is TRBJ2-5, the V gene TRBV27, with D unclear. This CDR3 spans 11 amino acids. V lost 3 bases and J lost 7, with 6 bases in between. The V gene's germline CDR1 is MNHEY and CDR2 SMNVEV (reference sequence).

The sample holds one count of this clone. Relative to the germline gene, one junction end is altered; a read error may explain this. The genes are TRBV4-2 and TRBJ1-2, with a possible D match to TRBD1 (5 bases). This CDR3 has 15 residues. Germline values: CDR1 LGHNA, CDR2 YNFKEQ. The CDR3 region has the DNA TGTGCCAGCAGCCAAGATAGGGGAGGGATACGTGGCAACACCTTC. It specifies CASSQDRGGIRGNTF.

The V and J genes are TRBV30 and TRBJ1-5; 8 bases line up with TRBD1. CDR1 is GTSNPN, CDR2 SVGIG, per germline (reference sequence). The CDR3 extends over 14 amino acids. Germline trimming cut 4 bases from V and 6 bases from J; bases unmatched to any gene: 8. As DNA, the CDR3 is TGTGCCTGGAATACAGGGGGATCGGGTCAGCCCCAGCATTTT. Translated: CAWNTGGSGQPQHF.

The V gene is TRBV25-1, the J gene TRBJ2-2, with D hard to call. Per germline, CDR1 MGHDK and CDR2 SYGVNS. V lost 5 bases to trimming and J lost 4 bases, with 5 bases between them. This CDR3 contains 12 residues. The CDR3: CASSFVTGELFF. CDR3 DNA sequence: TGTGCCAGCAGTTTCGTCACCGGGGAGCTGTTTTTT.

Only a few counts were recorded for this clone. The genes are TRBV10-2 and TRBJ1-4; a weak D match, TRBD1 (6 bases). Per germline, CDR1 WSHSY and CDR2 SAAADI. The CDR3 length is 15 residues. Trimming left V 5 bases short and J 6 bases short, with 16 bases between. Here the CDR3 reads CASSPNRVGDEKLFF. The CDR3 bases are TGCGCCAGCAGTCCAAACAGGGTGGGGGATGAAAAACTGTTTTTT.

V usage is TRBV7-8 and J usage is TRBJ2-1, with 8 bases matching TRBD1. The CDR3 runs to 18 residues. Trimming took 4 bases from V and 4 from J; bases not matched to a gene: 15. Germline V CDR1 and CDR2: SGHVS, FQNEAQ. CDR3 DNA: TGTGCCAGCAGCTCCCTGGACAGGGTAGATTTGACGTACAATGAGCAGTTCTTC. Translated: CASSSLDRVDLTYNEQFF.

The rearrangement joins TRBV20-1 to TRBJ1-1; 7 bases match TRBD1. Germline lookup yields CDR1 DFQATT and CDR2 SNEGSKA (reference sequence). The CDR3 covers 11 residues. Unmatched junction bases numbered 2, after V lost 7 bases and J lost 3 bases. This chain's CDR3 is CSVDRDTEAFF. For the CDR3, the DNA is TGCAGTGTCGACAGGGACACTGAAGCTTTCTTT.

As regards this clone: Since no conserved phenylalanine or tryptophan closes the CDR3, a read error is the likely cause. The CDR3 sequence: CASSSGTEFGGYTV. As DNA, the CDR3 is TGTGCCAGCAGTTCTGGGACAGAGTTTGGTGGCTACACCGTC. The V and J genes are TRBV5-4 and TRBJ1-2; 7 bases map to TRBD1. Germline V gene sequence: CDR1 SGHNT, CDR2 YYREEE (reference sequence). This CDR3 comprises 14 residues. V shed 5 bases, J shed 7 bases, and the junction held 11 bases outside the gene matches.

The gene calls are TRBV6-5 and TRBJ2-7; 13 bases align to TRBD2. J was trimmed by 4 bases and V by 8 bases; bases with no gene match: 5. This CDR3 has 14 amino acids. CDR1 is MNHEY and CDR2 is SVGAGI in the germline V gene. The CDR3 sequence is CASASTSGRYEQYF. The CDR3, as DNA: TGTGCCAGCGCCTCGACTAGCGGGAGGTACGAGCAGTACTTC.

The chain carries TRBV18 and TRBJ2-5, with 10 bases fitting TRBD1. The J call may be faulty, since TRBJ2-7 better matches the DNA end. This CDR3 has 13 amino acids. Germline lookup yields CDR1 KGHSH and CDR2 LQKENI. The DNA for the CDR3 is TGTGCCACCACTAGGGGACAGGGGACCGAGCAGTACTTC. Its protein is CATTRGQGTEQYF.

CDR3 amino acids: CASSVFDSNYGYTF. CDR3 DNA sequence: TGTGCCAGCAGCGTCTTTGACAGTAACTATGGCTACACCTTC. This chain connects TRBV9 to TRBJ1-2, with TRBD1 as a possible D gene (5 bases). CDR3 size: 14 residues. Germline V gene sequence: CDR1 SGDLS, CDR2 YYNGEE. V lost 2 bases to trimming and J lost 1 base, with 9 bases between them.

This clone was picked up one time. The V gene is TRBV5-4, the J gene TRBJ2-3; D not resolved. Trimming took 3 bases from V and 2 from J, leaving 10 bases between them. The CDR3 consists of 14 residues. In germline, CDR1 is SGHNT, CDR2 YYREEE (reference sequence). The CDR3 reads CASSSSSLTDTQYF. The CDR3 nucleotides read TGTGCCAGCAGCTCCAGTTCCCTCACAGATACGCAGTATTTT. Supplemented by reference TRBV5-4 and TRBJ2-3, the full variable domain reads ETGVTQSPTHLIKTRGQQVTLRCSSQSGHNTVSWYQQALGQGPQFIFQYYREEENGRGNFPPRFSGLQFPNYSSELNVNALELDDSALYLCASSSSSLTDTQYFGPGTRLTVL.